This is a list of T cell receptor beta chains from one sample in a study of OX40 agonist ivuxolimab in advanced cancers. Sequencing was performed with immunoSEQ multiplex PCR; in TCRdb, only in-frame clones are kept and a portion is missing. The data contain fewer than 80,000 clones, 80% to 90% of them singletons. The specimen comprised CD4+ or CD8+ T cells sorted from blood, sampled in a trial of the OX40 agonist ivuxolimab. Receptor source: an adult with an advanced solid tumor such as melanoma, head and neck, liver or kidney cancer. Both conserved end residues are part of each CDR3. D genes are given only for firm matches. The size field is filled for only some rows; it gives once, few, many or a size class.

>NA|TRBJ1-1|12|NA|TRBV6-5
TGTGCCAGCAGTTACTCCGGGGGAGAAGCTTTCTTT
CASSYSGGEAFF
>NA|TRBJ1-2|14|NA|TRBV27
TGTGCCAGCAGTTTACACGTGGGGGACTATGGCTACACCTTC
CASSLHVGDYGYTF
>NA|TRBJ2-3|15|NA|TRBV7-9
TGTGCCAGCAGCTTAGAACGAGGGTTTGCAGATACGCAGTATTTT
CASSLERGFADTQYF
>NA|TRBJ1-1|17|NA|TRBV5-6
TGTGCCAGCAGCCTGGGCTCTTTACCTCGAGGGAACACTGAAGCTTTCTTT
CASSLGSLPRGNTEAFF
>NA|TRBJ2-7|13|NA|TRBV7-8
TGTGCCAGCAGCTTACCGGGGGAGGACGAGCAGTACTTC
CASSLPGEDEQYF
>NA|TRBJ2-2|15|NA|TRBV11-2
TGTGCCAGCAGCCCCCCGGCGGTTGGCACCGGGGAGCTGTTTTTT
CASSPPAVGTGELFF
>NA|TRBJ2-3|13|NA|TRBV7-3
TGTGCCAGCAGCTTGGTTGACACAGATACGCAGTATTTT
CASSLVDTDTQYF
>NA|TRBJ2-1|18|NA|TRBV19
TGTGCCAGTAGTATGGGGGGTGTTTGGGTAAGCGGCGGGAATGAGCAGTTCTTC
CASSMGGVWVSGGNEQFF
>NA|TRBJ2-3|15|TRBD1|TRBV6-4
TGTGCCAGCAGTGACGCCGGGACAGGGGCCGATACGCAGTATTTT
CASSDAGTGADTQYF
>NA|TRBJ2-1|14|TRBD1|TRBV29-1
TGCAGCGTCCTAAACAGGGGGAGTTACAATGAGCAGTTCTTC
CSVLNRGSYNEQFF
>NA|TRBJ1-1|13|NA|TRBV5-6
TGTGCCAGCAGCTTGGGGGGAGGGCGCGGAGCTTTCTTT
CASSLGGGRGAFF
>NA|TRBJ2-7|16|TRBD2|TRBV27
TGTGCCAGCAGCCAGCTTAGCGGGAGGCCACCCTACGAGCAGTACTTC
CASSQLSGRPPYEQYF
>NA|TRBJ2-3|12|NA|TRBV7-3
TGTGCCAGCAGCTTAGACGGCAATACGCAGTATTTT
CASSLDGNTQYF
>NA|TRBJ2-3|15|NA|TRBV13
TGTGCCAGCAGCTTTAGGAGCGCGCTAACAGATACGCAGTATTTT
CASSFRSALTDTQYF
>NA|TRBJ2-7|13|NA|TRBV5-6
TGTGCCAGCAGCCCACCGACCCTATACGAGCAGTACTTC
CASSPPTLYEQYF
>NA|TRBJ1-4|15|NA|TRBV2
TGTGCCAGCAGTGAAGGGGGCAGCAATAATGAAAAACTGTTTTTT
CASSEGGSNNEKLFF
>once|TRBJ2-6|13|NA|TRBV9
TGTGCCAGCATTAGCTCTGGGGCCAACGTCCTGACTTTC
CASISSGANVLTF
>many|TRBJ1-1|14|NA|TRBV7-3
TGTGCCAGCAGCTCCCTGGGTGGGAACACTGAAGCTTTCTTT
CASSSLGGNTEAFF
>NA|TRBJ1-1|14|NA|TRBV7-9
TGTGCCAGCAGCGGGCAGGGGATGAACACTGAAGCTTTCTTT
CASSGQGMNTEAFF
>once|TRBJ1-1|14|NA|TRBV6-5
TGTGCCAGCAGTACCGGGGGGGTGAACACTGAAGCTTTCTTT
CASSTGGVNTEAFF
>NA|TRBJ1-5|18|NA|TRBV10-3
TGTGCCATCAGTGAGTCAATGCTGGGAGGGGATAGCAATCAGCCCCAGCATTTT
CAISESMLGGDSNQPQHF
>NA|TRBJ1-1|15|NA|TRBV5-1
TGCGCCAGCAGCTTGCGCTGGGGCAGGGACACTGAAGCTTTCTTT
CASSLRWGRDTEAFF
>NA|TRBJ2-7|14|NA|TRBV5-1
TGCGCCAGCAGCTTGAACAGGGCGGTCAACGAGCAGTACTTC
CASSLNRAVNEQYF
>NA|TRBJ1-1|14|NA|TRBV5-6
TGTGCCAGCAGCTTGGTAGAGTCCAACACTGAAGCTTTCTTT
CASSLVESNTEAFF
>NA|TRBJ1-6|13|TRBD1|TRBV2
TGTGCCACCTTGACAGGGCGGAATTCACCCCTCCACTTT
CATLTGRNSPLHF
>NA|TRBJ2-7|14|NA|TRBV7-9
TGTGCCAGCAGCAAGCCGGCGGCCTCCTACGAGCAGTACTTC
CASSKPAASYEQYF
>NA|TRBJ2-3|18|NA|TRBV27
TGTGCCAGCAGTCCCCAGCCCCCGCGACCCGGCGTGGCAGATACGCAGTATTTT
CASSPQPPRPGVADTQYF
>NA|TRBJ1-1|13|TRBD1|TRBV19
TGTGCCAGTAATTCAGGGGGCTTCACTGAAGCTTTCTTT
CASNSGGFTEAFF
>NA|TRBJ1-2|11|NA|TRBV6-1
TGTGCCAGCAGTGAAGCCTTGGGCTACACCTTC
CASSEALGYTF
>NA|TRBJ2-1|18|TRBD2|TRBV25-1
TGTGCCAGCAGTGATTATCCCGGACTAGCGGGAGGGAACAATGAGCAGTTCTTC
CASSDYPGLAGGNNEQFF
>NA|TRBJ1-3|19|NA|TRBV28
TGTGCCAGCAGCGCCTCCCGGGGGGGAGATCCCTACTCTGGAAACACCATATATTTT
CASSASRGGDPYSGNTIYF
>NA|TRBJ2-3|17|TRBD2|TRBV5-8
TGTGCCAGCAGCTCCGGGACTAGCGGGGGCCCCCGGGATACGCAGTATTTT
CASSSGTSGGPRDTQYF
>NA|TRBJ2-7|15|TRBD1|TRBV6-6
TGTGCCAGCAGTTACCTAGGGGACAGGGGCTACGAGCAGTACTTC
CASSYLGDRGYEQYF
>NA|TRBJ1-1|15|NA|TRBV13
TGTGCCAGCAGCTTAGGTGGAGCAATGAACACTGAAGCTTTCTTT
CASSLGGAMNTEAFF
>few|TRBJ2-3|18|TRBD2|TRBV5-1
TGCGCCAGCAGCTTGCTCCCTAGCGGGGGGCCGGGCACAGATACGCAGTATTTT
CASSLLPSGGPGTDTQYF
>few|TRBJ1-1|14|NA|TRBV6-1
TGTGCCAGCAGAGCGGACGGATTGAACACTGAAGCTTTCTTT
CASRADGLNTEAFF
>NA|TRBJ2-7|16|NA|TRBV7-3
TGTGCCAGCAGCTCTCCGGGACTCGCCCTCTCCTACGAGCAGTACTTC
CASSSPGLALSYEQYF
>NA|TRBJ2-5|15|TRBD2|TRBV7-9
TGTGCCAGCAGCCCGGTACTAGCGGGGGAAGAGACCCAGTACTTC
CASSPVLAGEETQYF
>once|TRBJ2-2|19|TRBD2|TRBV19
TGTGCCAGTAGTATTCTCGGGATCCAGGGCGGGGGGAACACCGGGGAGCTGTTTTTT
CASSILGIQGGGNTGELFF
>NA|TRBJ1-1|13|NA|TRBV28
TGTGCCAGCAGTTCTCAGGGTGAAACTGAAGCTTTCTTT
CASSSQGETEAFF
>NA|TRBJ2-3|16|NA|TRBV28
TGTGCCATCTCTTCTACAATGCGGGCCAGCACAGATACGCAGTATTTT
CAISSTMRASTDTQYF
>NA|TRBJ2-3|15|NA|TRBV28
TGTGCCAGCAGTGTGAGGACAGCTTACCCGGATACGCAGTATTTT
CASSVRTAYPDTQYF
>NA|TRBJ2-1|12|NA|TRBV9
TGTGCCAGCTCTGAGGGGACGGATGAGCAGTTCTTC
CASSEGTDEQFF
>NA|TRBJ1-4|16|TRBD1|TRBV28
TGTGCCAGCAGTTTATCATTACAGGGGATGGCTGAAAAACTGTTTTTT
CASSLSLQGMAEKLFF
>NA|TRBJ1-1|13|NA|TRBV11-1
TGTGCCAGCAGCTTAATCTCTTACACTGAAGCTTTCTTT
CASSLISYTEAFF
>NA|TRBJ2-1|13|TRBD2|TRBV6-6
TGTGCCAGCAGTTGGACTAGCGTCAATGAGCAGTTCTTC
CASSWTSVNEQFF
>NA|TRBJ2-7|15|TRBD2|TRBV4-2
TGTGCCAGCAGCCAAGAAACTAGCGAGACCTACGAGCAGTACTTC
CASSQETSETYEQYF
>NA|TRBJ1-2|15|NA|TRBV28
TGTGCCGGCGCAACTACCCGGCTCCCGGTATATGGCTACACCTTC
CAGATTRLPVYGYTF
>NA|TRBJ1-2|17|NA|TRBV5-8
TGTGCCAGCAGCTCGCGGGGTTACCTTGAGGCTAACTATGGCTACACCTTC
CASSSRGYLEANYGYTF
>once|TRBJ1-6|16|TRBD1|TRBV19
TGTGCCAGTAGTCCTCAACAGGGGGCGTATAATTCACCCCTCCACTTT
CASSPQQGAYNSPLHF